This T cell receptor beta chain derives from a study of T-cell reconstitution after alpha-beta-depleted transplantation in children. Study outcomes and limitations: Once a year had passed after transplant, T-cell counts and diversity came mostly from newly produced T cells. Recipient T cells and thymic progenitors that survived were the source of the high TCRbeta diversity seen at day 60 in some patients.

CDR1 LGHDT and CDR2 YNNKEL come from the germline V gene (reference sequence). V gave up 1 base and J gave up 4 bases, with 9 bases separating them. The CDR3 has 14 amino acids. Preparation of the TCRbeta library involved a method that used unique molecular identifiers. TCRdb processed the PCR reads anew with MiXCR; each CDR3 protein has one entry. The repertoire holds about a million distinct CDR3 sequences, with 25% to 30% as singletons. This clonotype was seen repeatedly, ten times or more. The antigen is not known. The genes are TRBV3-1 and TRBJ2-3; tentatively, D is TRBD2 (5 bases). Sequencing was performed on PBMCs, mostly from graft donor cells, taken 360 days after TCRalphabeta/CD19-depleted stem cell transplant. The receptor comes from a boy in the first two years of life who had a stem cell transplant for SCID, so the T cells may come from the graft donor. This CDR3 reads CASSQGGRADTQYF. For the CDR3, the DNA is TGTGCCAGCAGCCAAGGCGGGCGAGCAGATACGCAGTATTTT.